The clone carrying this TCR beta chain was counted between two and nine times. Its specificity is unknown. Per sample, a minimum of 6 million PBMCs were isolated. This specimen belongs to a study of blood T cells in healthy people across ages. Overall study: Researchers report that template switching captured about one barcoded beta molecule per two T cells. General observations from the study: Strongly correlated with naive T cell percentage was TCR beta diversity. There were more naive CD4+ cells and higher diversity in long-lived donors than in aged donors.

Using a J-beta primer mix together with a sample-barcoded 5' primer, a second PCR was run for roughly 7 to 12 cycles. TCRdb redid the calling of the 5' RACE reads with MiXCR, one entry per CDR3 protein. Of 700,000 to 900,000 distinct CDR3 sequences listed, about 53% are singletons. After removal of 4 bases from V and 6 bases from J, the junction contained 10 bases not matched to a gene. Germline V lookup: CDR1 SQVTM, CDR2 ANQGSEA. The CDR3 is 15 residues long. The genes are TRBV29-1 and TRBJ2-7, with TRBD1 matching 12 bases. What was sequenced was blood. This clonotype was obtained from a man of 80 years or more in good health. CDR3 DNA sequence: TGCAGCGTTGGATCCGGGACAGGGGGCTGGAGCGAGCAGTACTTC. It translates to CSVGSGTGGWSEQYF.